This T cell receptor beta chain stems from a study of blood T cell repertoires in COVID-19. At the level of the study: Sites in the United States, Italy and Spain provided acute and convalescent COVID-19 samples.

Participant-given clinical history determined each cohort assignment. Exposed enrollees had met someone with a PCR-confirmed or clinician-diagnosed COVID-19 case at some point within the 2 weeks before study entry. Per germline, CDR1 MNHEY and CDR2 SMNVEV (reference sequence). CDR3 length: 15 residues. V lost 5 bases and J 7 bases, leaving 20 bases between the germline ends. Data came from immunoSEQ multiplex PCR; TCRdb stores just in-frame clones and leaves some out. Of fewer than 400,000 clones in the sample, 85% are singletons; the top ten hold around 1.8%. This sequence originates from a woman aged 25 to 39 who had been exposed to COVID-19. Sequences were obtained from PBMCs or T cells enriched from blood (not recorded which). The chain carries TRBV27 and TRBJ1-2; weak D call: TRBD1 (6 bases). CDR3 region: CASSPFQTGLSGYTF. CDR3 nucleotide sequence: TGTGCCAGCAGTCCATTTCAGACAGGCCTGAGTGGCTACACCTTC.